Shown below are 31 T cell receptor beta chains from a single sample sequenced in a study of Ad26.COV2.S vaccination and SARS-CoV-2 variants. Here immunoSEQ multiplex PCR was the method, and the copy in TCRdb shows in-frame clones only, minus some. Of fewer than 500,000 clones listed, around 91% are singletons. Sample treatment: roughly 18 received Ad26.COV2.S at low or high dose, single or two shots; roughly five received placebo; per-sample allocation not given. Sampling took place 63 days after the first vaccine or placebo injection. The material sequenced was peripheral blood, taken in a trial of Ad26.COV2.S vaccine versus placebo. Source of these receptors: a person between 18 and 65 years old who received the Ad26.COV2.S COVID-19 vaccine or a placebo.

V gene TRBV19 combines with J gene TRBJ2-3, with TRBD1 identical over 8 bases. The CDR3 consists of 16 residues. V was pared by 4 bases and J by 1 base, with 7 bases of the junction left unmatched. Germline V gene lookup returns CDR1 LNHDA and CDR2 SQIVND (reference sequence). CDR3 in amino acids: CASSTGTGEGTDTQYF. CDR3 nucleotides: TGTGCCAGTAGTACCGGGACAGGCGAAGGCACAGATACGCAGTATTTT. The variable domain in full, completed from reference TRBV19 and TRBJ2-3, reads DGGITQSPKYLFRKEGQNVTLSCEQNLNHDAMYWYRQDPGQGLRLIYYSQIVNDFQKGDIAEGYSVSREKKESFPLTVTSAQKNPTAFYLCASSTGTGEGTDTQYFGPGTRLTVL.

V usage is TRBV19 and J usage is TRBJ2-7, with D unresolved. The CDR3 is made up of 15 amino acids. The V end was cut by 5 bases, the J end by 2 bases, with 16 bases between. Germline CDR1 LNHDA, CDR2 SQIVND (reference sequence). Written as DNA, the CDR3 is TGTGCCAGTAGTCCCCCGGCTAGTGGGCCCTACGAGCAGTACTTC. Protein sequence: CASSPPASGPYEQYF.

The rearrangement joins TRBV7-9 to TRBJ1-1; D perhaps matches TRBD1 (6 bases). CDR1 and CDR2 (germline): SEHNR, FQNEAQ (reference sequence). Between the trimmed V and J ends, which lost 5 bases and 1 base, there was a span of 14 bases. The CDR3 runs 15 residues. CDR3 DNA sequence: TGTGCCAGCAGCATAAACAGGGTTGCGAACACTGAAGCTTTCTTT. This gives the protein CASSINRVANTEAFF.

The chain has TRBV9 and TRBJ2-5; D is possibly TRBD1 (6 bases). CDR3 length: 15 amino acids. The germline V gene has CDR1 SGDLS and CDR2 YYNGEE. V was clipped by 0 bases and J by 4 bases, with 13 bases between them. The CDR3 DNA reads as TGTGCCAGCAGCGTAGGGGGGCCGTCGTCAGAGACCCAGTACTTC. Its protein product is CASSVGGPSSETQYF. Supplemented by reference TRBV9 and TRBJ2-5, the full variable domain reads DSGVTQTPKHLITATGQRVTLRCSPRSGDLSVYWYQQSLDQGLQFLIQYYNGEERAKGNILERFSAQQFPDLHSELNLSSLELGDSALYFCASSVGGPSSETQYFGPGTRLLVL.

The chain links TRBV3-1 (or the pseudogene TRBV3-2) to TRBJ2-5; TRBD1 matches 10 bases. Germline CDR1 is LGHDT and CDR2 is YNNKEL (reference sequence). The CDR3 totals 19 residues. The V and J ends lost 2 bases and 4 bases, in that order; junction bases with no gene match: 16. The CDR3 is CASSQPTKDRGPSAETQYF. The CDR3 coding sequence is TGTGCCAGCAGCCAACCAACCAAAGACAGGGGGCCTTCGGCAGAGACCCAGTACTTC.

As DNA, the CDR3 is TGTGCCAGCAGCTTAGTAGGGTCTTCCCACACCGGGGAGCTGTTTTTT. This gives the protein CASSLVGSSHTGELFF. The chain carries TRBV11-3 and TRBJ2-2; D gene ambiguous. V lost 1 base to trimming and J lost 3 bases, with 12 bases between them. This CDR3 spans 16 amino acids. Germline CDR1 is SGHNT and CDR2 is YENEEA.

The gene calls are TRBV19 and TRBJ2-6; 11 bases fit TRBD1. CDR1 is LNHDA, CDR2 SQIVND, per germline (reference sequence). This CDR3 has 18 residues. Trimming cost V 4 bases and J 2 bases; bases outside gene matches: 7. The CDR3 nucleotides read TGTGCCAGTAGTAAATCCCCGGGACAGGGGGCTGGGGCCAACGTCCTGACTTTC. It codes for CASSKSPGQGAGANVLTF.

Comments on this clone: Other DNA sequences from this sample encode an identical CDR3 as well. The chain joins TRBV27 to TRBJ2-5; D remains unclear. CDR3 length: 13 amino acids. The germline CDR1 and CDR2 sequences are MNHEY and SMNVEV (reference sequence). V was trimmed by 5 bases and J by 0 bases, leaving 7 bases between them. In nucleotides, the CDR3 is TGTGCCAGCAGTCGGGCCTACCAAGAGACCCAGTACTTC. Translation: CASSRAYQETQYF.

About this clone itself: This may be a read error: a much more frequent sequence differs by one nucleotide. The sample carries other DNA sequences with the same CDR3. The chain is built from TRBV6-1 and TRBJ1-2, with no clear D. The V and J ends lost 1 base and 4 bases respectively, with 4 bases between them. The CDR3 spans 12 residues. Looked up from germline, CDR1 is MNHNS and CDR2 is SASEGT. Here the CDR3 reads CASSEVGYGYTF. The CDR3 DNA is TGTGCCAGCAGTGAAGTCGGCTATGGCTACACCTTC.

This clone occurred many times. The chain couples TRBV6-5 to TRBJ1-4; D is unclear. The V end lost 0 bases, the J end lost 5 bases, and 10 bases lay between the germline ends. CDR3 length equals 15 residues. The germline gives CDR1 MNHEY, CDR2 SVGAGI. Here the CDR3 reads CASSYSAGSNEKLFF. The CDR3 DNA reads as TGTGCCAGCAGTTACTCGGCCGGGTCGAATGAAAAACTGTTTTTT.

This rearrangement joins TRBV4-3 to TRBJ1-1; 10 nucleotides align to TRBD1. J lost 4 bases, V lost 4 bases, and 9 bases had no gene match. This CDR3 region has 16 residues. Germline V gene sequence: CDR1 LGHNA, CDR2 YSLEER. CDR3 in DNA: TGCGCCAGCAGCCTAAGTGGACGGACAGGGGGCACTGAAGCTTTCTTT. This codes for CASSLSGRTGGTEAFF.

CDR3 in amino acids: CASSRGGSDTEAFF. The DNA of the CDR3 is TGTGCCAGCTCCCGAGGGGGCTCGGACACTGAAGCTTTCTTT. This rearrangement joins TRBV7-3 to TRBJ1-1, with TRBD1 matching over 7 bases. CDR3 size: 14 residues. In germline, CDR1 is SGHTA, CDR2 FQGTGA. V was pared by 8 bases and J by 3 bases, with 9 bases of the junction left unmatched. The whole variable domain, filled in from reference TRBV7-3 and TRBJ1-1, reads GAGVSQTPSNKVTEKGKYVELRCDPISGHTALYWYRQSLGQGPEFLIYFQGTGAADDSGLPNDRFFAVRPEGSVSTLKIQRTERGDSAVYLCASSRGGSDTEAFFGQGTRLTVV.

The chain employs TRBV2 and TRBJ2-6, with no clear D. V was pared by 6 bases and J by 12 bases, with 15 bases between. CDR3 size: 13 residues. Per the germline V gene, CDR1 is SNHLY and CDR2 is FYNNEI. CDR3 region: CASSFDPLGVLTF. The CDR3 DNA is TGTGCCAGCAGCTTCGACCCTCTGGGCGTCCTGACTTTC.

This clone was picked up one time. The DNA of the CDR3 is TGTGCCAGCAGTTCGGGTGGACCCAGTGGCTACACCTTC. This encodes CASSSGGPSGYTF. The rearrangement uses TRBV28 and TRBJ1-2; D is unresolved. From germline, CDR1 is MDHEN and CDR2 SYDVKM. Trimming removed 4 bases at V and 7 bases at J, with 13 bases between. The CDR3 length is 13 residues.

This chain uses TRBV6-2 or TRBV6-3 with TRBJ2-2; D not resolved. Germline CDR1 and CDR2: MNHEY and SVGEGT. Trimming left V 2 bases short and J 2 bases short, with 9 bases between. This CDR3 region has 15 residues. The CDR3 DNA sequence: TGTGCCAGCAGTTACGTTACTGACAACACCGGGGAGCTGTTTTTT. The encoded protein is CASSYVTDNTGELFF.

This sequence joins TRBV9 and TRBJ2-1; 9 nucleotides agree with TRBD2. Germline values: CDR1 SGDLS, CDR2 YYNGEE. The CDR3 totals 15 residues. V shed 3 bases and J 6 bases; nucleotides not matched to a gene: 7. CDR3 loop: CASSAGLASVNEQFF. CDR3 nucleotides: TGTGCCAGCAGCGCCGGACTAGCGTCTGTCAATGAGCAGTTCTTC. The full variable domain, in which reference TRBV9 and TRBJ2-1 provide the parts outside the CDR3, is DSGVTQTPKHLITATGQRVTLRCSPRSGDLSVYWYQQSLDQGLQFLIQYYNGEERAKGNILERFSAQQFPDLHSELNLSSLELGDSALYFCASSAGLASVNEQFFGPGTRLTVL.

This clone has a single count. The rearrangement links TRBV28 to TRBJ1-1, with 8 bases lining up with TRBD1. The J segment lost 2 bases and the V segment lost 5 bases, leaving 7 bases of the junction unmatched. The CDR3 runs to 15 residues. Germline CDR1 MDHEN, CDR2 SYDVKM. The CDR3 protein is CASSVHGQGNTEAFF. CDR3 coding DNA: TGTGCCAGCAGTGTTCACGGACAGGGTAACACTGAAGCTTTCTTT.

The chain joins TRBV28 to TRBJ1-2; 9 bases are a match to TRBD1. The CDR3 is 13 residues long. CDR1 is MDHEN, CDR2 SYDVKM, per germline. The trim removed 10 bases at V and 7 bases at J, leaving 10 bases unmatched. This CDR3 is CATGDRAIGGYTF. The DNA of the CDR3 is TGTGCCACCGGGGACAGGGCTATTGGTGGCTACACCTTC.

The chain is built from TRBV6-6 and TRBJ2-5; 7 nucleotides line up with TRBD2. J was trimmed by 7 bases and V by 8 bases; bases with no gene match: 13. CDR3 length: 14 amino acids. Per the germline V gene, CDR1 is MNHNY and CDR2 is SVGAGI (reference sequence). CDR3 bases: TGTGCCAGCGGGTCCCGGGGACTACGGGGGACCCAGTACTTC. This translates into CASGSRGLRGTQYF.

The chain carries TRBV5-6 and TRBJ2-2, with 10 bases aligning to TRBD2. The junction had 4 bases not matched to a gene; V was cut back by 0 bases and J by 5 bases. Germline V gene sequence: CDR1 SGHDT, CDR2 YYEEEE. CDR3 size: 16 residues. The CDR3, as DNA: TGTGCCAGCAGCTTGGTTCTAGCGGGAGTAACCGGGGAGCTGTTTTTT. It specifies CASSLVLAGVTGELFF.

The V call is TRBV7-3, the J call TRBJ1-1; no clear D. Germline CDR1 SGHTA, CDR2 FQGTGA. There are 13 residues in the CDR3. The V end was cut by 4 bases, the J end by 1 base, with 7 bases between. CDR3 protein: CASSSLGNTEAFF. CDR3 sequence (DNA): TGTGCCAGCAGCTCCCTAGGGAACACTGAAGCTTTCTTT. The variable domain in full, with the rest retrieved from reference TRBV7-3 and TRBJ1-1, is GAGVSQTPSNKVTEKGKYVELRCDPISGHTALYWYRQSLGQGPEFLIYFQGTGAADDSGLPNDRFFAVRPEGSVSTLKIQRTERGDSAVYLCASSSLGNTEAFFGQGTRLTVV.

The rearrangement uses TRBV7-3 and TRBJ2-3; 8 nucleotides agree with TRBD2. CDR1 and CDR2 from the germline V gene are SGHTA and FQGTGA. The J segment lost 4 bases and the V segment lost 5 bases, leaving 8 bases of the junction unmatched. This CDR3 contains 15 residues. CDR3 region: CASSLGGAKADTQYF. Here the CDR3 DNA reads TGTGCCAGCAGCCTCGGGGGGGCTAAGGCAGATACGCAGTATTTT.

The J gene is TRBJ2-7, the V gene TRBV7-8; D perhaps matches TRBD2 (5 bases). V gave up 4 bases and J gave up 6 bases, with 19 bases separating them. There are 15 residues in the CDR3. Germline V lookup: CDR1 SGHVS, CDR2 FQNEAQ. Here the CDR3 DNA reads TGTGCCAGCAGCTCCGAGGGTTTCCGACCCACCGAGCAGTACTTC. Encoded protein: CASSSEGFRPTEQYF.

V is TRBV27 and J is TRBJ2-1; tentatively, D is TRBD1 or TRBD2 (6 bases each). Trimming cost V 8 bases and J 0 bases, with 8 bases left between them. The CDR3 covers 13 residues. CDR1 and CDR2 from the germline V gene are MNHEY and SMNVEV (reference sequence). The CDR3 nucleotides are TGTGCCAGCGGGGGGCTCTCCTACAATGAGCAGTTCTTC. Protein product: CASGGLSYNEQFF.

The V and J genes are TRBV27 and TRBJ2-7, with TRBD1 matching 7 bases. Germline CDR1 reads MNHEY; CDR2 reads SMNVEV (reference sequence). With V trimmed by 2 bases and J by 2 bases, 6 bases remained unmatched. The CDR3 covers 15 residues. This chain's CDR3 is CASSLEAGGTYEQYF. As DNA, the CDR3 is TGTGCCAGCAGTTTAGAGGCAGGGGGTACCTACGAGCAGTACTTC.

The chain combines TRBV5-1 with TRBJ1-1, with D unclear. The germline V gene has CDR1 SGHRS and CDR2 YFSETQ. Trimming stripped 0 bases from V and 0 bases from J, with 3 bases between. This CDR3 has 13 amino acids. CDR3 bases: TGCGCCAGCAGCTTGGAACTGAACACTGAAGCTTTCTTT. It specifies CASSLELNTEAFF.

In this sample, this clone turned up once. V is TRBV10-3 and J is TRBJ2-7; possible D gene TRBD1, 5 bases. V was clipped by 4 bases and J by 0 bases, with 7 bases between them. Germline V lookup: CDR1 ENHRY, CDR2 SYGVKD. The CDR3 consists of 13 residues. CDR3 in amino acids: CAISGGSSYEQYF. CDR3 DNA sequence: TGTGCCATCAGTGGGGGCAGCTCCTACGAGCAGTACTTC.

The chain employs TRBV6-2 or TRBV6-3 and TRBJ1-1; 7 positions agree with TRBD1. The CDR3 totals 15 residues. Germline CDR1 reads MNHEY; CDR2 reads SVGEGT. With 0 bases clipped from V and 6 bases from J, the junction kept 7 bases outside the gene matches. Here the CDR3 reads CASSYSQGMEAEAFF. The CDR3 DNA reads as TGTGCCAGCAGTTACTCACAGGGGATGGAAGCTGAAGCTTTCTTT.

The V gene is TRBV4-1, the J gene TRBJ2-7; D might be TRBD2 (6 bases). V lost 1 base, J lost 5 bases, and 15 bases lay in between. The germline gives CDR1 MGHRA, CDR2 YSYEKL. The CDR3 contains 15 residues. In DNA form, the CDR3 reads TGCGCCAGCAGCCAAGTTCCCGCGGGGCGGGACGAGCAGTACTTC. It specifies CASSQVPAGRDEQYF.

The V gene is TRBV3-1 (or the pseudogene TRBV3-2), the J gene TRBJ2-3; perhaps TRBD2 as D (6 bases). This CDR3 has 18 residues. V lost 6 bases to trimming and J lost 8 bases, with 30 bases between them. Germline lookup yields CDR1 LGHDT and CDR2 YNNKEL (reference sequence). The CDR3 sequence: CASSFQAGFEVVPVTQYF. The CDR3 DNA follows: TGTGCCAGCAGTTTCCAGGCGGGGTTCGAGGTGGTCCCGGTTACGCAGTATTTT.

As to this clone: Other DNA sequences in this sample translate to the same CDR3. V is TRBV7-2 and J is TRBJ2-3; 7 positions agree with TRBD1. The CDR3 sequence is 14 residues long. The V gene's germline CDR1 is SGHTA and CDR2 FQGNSA. Trimming cost V 1 base and J 3 bases; bases outside gene matches: 1. The CDR3 DNA sequence: TGTGCCAGCAGCTTAGTCAGGGGGACAGATACGCAGTATTTT. As protein: CASSLVRGTDTQYF.